The present T cell receptor (beta chain) was sequenced within a study of T cells in Graves' hyperthyroidism and ophthalmopathy. Study in general: Before any treatment, at initial diagnosis, peripheral blood was collected. Broader study findings: Ophthalmopathy could be told apart from stable hyperthyroidism with a 13 V-J model.

PBMCs were collected from a roughly 9.7 ml volume of fresh peripheral blood. This clonotype was found many times. Antigen: not known. RNA transcripts gave rise to amplified TCR beta CDR3 regions. Using the HTBI primer set, a first-round RT-PCR was run on the TCR CDR3. TCRdb reprocessed the multiplex PCR reads with MiXCR, giving one entry per CDR3 protein. The sample yields about 400,000 distinct CDR3 sequences, under 15% seen once. The ends lost 3 bases at V and 3 bases at J; junction bases unmatched: 3. Germline CDR1 is SGDLS and CDR2 is YYNGEE. CDR3 length: 13 residues. The receptor comes from a woman aged 18-29 years with Graves' hyperthyroidism. V and J are TRBV9 and TRBJ2-7; TRBD2 matches at 7 bases. The sequenced sample consisted of blood. The chain's CDR3 is CASSASGDYEQYF. The CDR3 nucleotides are TGTGCCAGCAGCGCGAGCGGGGACTACGAGCAGTACTTC. Variable domain in full (rest from reference TRBV9 and TRBJ2-7): DSGVTQTPKHLITATGQRVTLRCSPRSGDLSVYWYQQSLDQGLQFLIQYYNGEERAKGNILERFSAQQFPDLHSELNLSSLELGDSALYFCASSASGDYEQYFGPGTRLTVT.